The T cell receptor beta chain described here comes from a study of persistence of HIV-infected CD4 T cells. Regarding the study as a whole: Within sorted populations, more oligoclonal TCRs accompanied more oligoclonal proviruses.

Concerning this clone itself: As yet, its antigen is unknown.

Lysates of CMV-infected fibroblasts at around 9.9 ug/mL stimulated these cells. Sorting of responding CD4+ T cells relied on upregulated CD40 ligand together with CD69. CD8+ T cells were removed from PBMCs prior to stimulation. For around 17 hours, CD8-depleted PBMCs received anti-CD28/CD49d costimulation, a CD40-blocking antibody and enfuvirtide. Sequencing used immunoSEQ version 4 in survey mode. Repertoires were generated with immunoSEQ multiplex PCR, while TCRdb's copy carries only in-frame clones and drops some. The sample has about 20,000 clones, around three quarters seen once. Sequenced material: CD4+ T cells sorted from PBMCs after roughly 20-hour stimulation, taken from a patient who received antiretroviral therapy. The sequence was obtained from an adult man with HIV who was CMV-seropositive.

CDR3 sequence: CASSLRPENTEAFF. CDR3 nucleotide sequence: TGTGCCAGCAGTTTAAGGCCAGAGAACACTGAAGCTTTCTTT. V gene TRBV27 combines with J gene TRBJ1-1; D is ambiguous. V dropped 2 bases and J dropped 1 base, with 8 bases sitting between them. CDR1 is MNHEY and CDR2 is SMNVEV in the germline V gene (reference sequence). This CDR3 region has 14 residues.